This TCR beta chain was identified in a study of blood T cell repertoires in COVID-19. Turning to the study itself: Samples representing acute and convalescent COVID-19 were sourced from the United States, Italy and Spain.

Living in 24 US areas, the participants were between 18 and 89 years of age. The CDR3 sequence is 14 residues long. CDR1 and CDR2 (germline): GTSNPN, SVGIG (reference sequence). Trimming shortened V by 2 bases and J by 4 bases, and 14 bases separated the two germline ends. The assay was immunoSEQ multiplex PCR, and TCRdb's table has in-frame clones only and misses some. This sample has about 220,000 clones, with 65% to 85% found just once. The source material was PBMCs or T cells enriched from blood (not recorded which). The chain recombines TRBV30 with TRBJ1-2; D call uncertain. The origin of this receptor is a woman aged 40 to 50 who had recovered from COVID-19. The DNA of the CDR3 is TGTGCCTGGAGTCCAACGCGGGTTCCCTATGGCTACACCTTC. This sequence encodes CAWSPTRVPYGYTF.